The 11 T cell receptor beta chains given below trace back to one sample, sequenced in a study of T cells in Graves' hyperthyroidism and ophthalmopathy. TCR beta CDR3 region amplification was performed from RNA transcripts. During a first-round RT-PCR of the TCR CDR3, the HTBI primer set was used. TCRdb re-called the multiplex PCR reads with MiXCR, one entry per CDR3 protein. This sample has 500,000 to 600,000 distinct CDR3 sequences, with roughly a sixth found just once. Sequencing was carried out using blood. Receptors were obtained from a young woman with Graves' hyperthyroidism.

This clonotype was seen only a few times. The chain joins TRBV15 to TRBJ1-5; TRBD1 matches 8 bases. Looked up from germline, CDR1 is LNHNV and CDR2 is YYDKDF (reference sequence). Trimming removed 6 bases from V and 0 bases from J; junction bases left unmatched: 4. The CDR3 totals 15 residues. CDR3 residues: CATRDRADSNQPQHF. The CDR3 DNA sequence: TGTGCCACCAGGGACAGGGCTGATAGCAATCAGCCCCAGCATTTT.

This clonotype was seen ten or more times. V usage is TRBV7-9 and J usage is TRBJ2-7; the D is unclear. Looked up from germline, CDR1 is SEHNR and CDR2 is FQNEAQ (reference sequence). V shed 10 bases and J shed 6 bases, with 13 bases lying between them. This CDR3 contains 11 residues. CDR3 loop: CATTSPSEQYF. The CDR3 region has the DNA TGTGCCACCACCAGCCCGAGCGAGCAGTACTTC. Full variable domain (outside the CDR3, taken from reference TRBV7-9 and TRBJ2-7): DTGVSQNPRHKITKRGQNVTFRCDPISEHNRLYWYRQTLGQGPEFLTYFQNEAQLEKSRLLSDRFSAERPKGSFSTLEIQRTEQGDSAMYLCATTSPSEQYFGPGTRLTVT.

This clonotype was seen many times. The V and J genes are TRBV2 and TRBJ2-5, with D unresolved. V was clipped by 3 bases and J by 0 bases, with 5 bases between them. The CDR3 length is 13 residues. CDR1 is SNHLY, CDR2 FYNNEI, per germline. The CDR3 sequence is CASSDPYQETQYF. For the CDR3, the DNA is TGTGCCAGCAGTGACCCGTACCAAGAGACCCAGTACTTC.

This chain uses TRBV10-3 with TRBJ2-1; 8 bases are shared with TRBD2. With V trimmed by 0 bases and J by 0 bases, 4 bases remained unmatched. Germline CDR1 reads ENHRY; CDR2 reads SYGVKD. This CDR3 region has 17 residues. The CDR3 DNA is TGTGCCATCAGTGAGTCGACGAGCGGGAGCTCCTACAATGAGCAGTTCTTC. It yields the protein CAISESTSGSSYNEQFF.

The chain employs TRBV14 and TRBJ2-1; maybe TRBD1 (5 bases). V lost 0 bases to trimming and J lost 2 bases, with 17 bases between them. Germline V gene data show CDR1 as SGHDN and CDR2 as FVKESK. The CDR3 has 18 residues. This chain's CDR3 is CASSQESWGPKTYNEQFF. DNA for the CDR3: TGTGCCAGCAGCCAAGAATCTTGGGGCCCAAAAACCTACAATGAGCAGTTCTTC.

This clonotype was seen a single time. The V gene is TRBV24-1, the J gene TRBJ2-7; a weak D match, TRBD1 (6 bases). V was pared by 5 bases and J by 0 bases, with 13 bases between. The CDR3 totals 15 residues. Germline CDR1 is KGHDR and CDR2 is SFDVKD. The CDR3 DNA sequence: TGTGCCACCAGTGTGGTTCCAGGGGCCTCCTACGAGCAGTACTTC. It specifies CATSVVPGASYEQYF.

This clonotype turned up a few times. The CDR3 nucleotides are TGTGCCAGCATGGGACTAGCGGGGTATAATGAGCAGTTCTTC. Translation: CASMGLAGYNEQFF. V gene TRBV6-2 or TRBV6-3 combines with J gene TRBJ2-1; TRBD2 matches 13 bases. Germline V CDR1 and CDR2: MNHEY, SVGEGT. J lost 7 bases, V lost 7 bases, and 4 bases had no gene match. This CDR3 region has 14 residues.

DNA for the CDR3: TGTGCCAGCAGTTCTCAATATAGCAATCAGCCCCAGCATTTT. This translates into CASSSQYSNQPQHF. The rearrangement links TRBV27 to TRBJ1-5, with D unresolved. V gave up 4 bases and J gave up 0 bases, with 7 bases separating them. The V gene's germline CDR1 is MNHEY and CDR2 SMNVEV (reference sequence). This CDR3 spans 14 amino acids.

The chain combines TRBV12-3 or TRBV12-4 with TRBJ2-3, with 8 positions matching TRBD1. This CDR3 spans 16 amino acids. J lost 2 bases, V lost 6 bases, and 10 bases had no gene match. The CDR3 region has the DNA TGTGCCAGCAGCCATGTCCCGGGACAGGTCACAGATACGCAGTATTTT. Protein sequence: CASSHVPGQVTDTQYF.

As for this clonotype: A much bigger clone sits one base away, suggesting this may be a read error. The chain carries TRBV5-1 and TRBJ2-5; 16 nucleotides line up with TRBD2. The CDR3 extends over 17 amino acids. Per germline, CDR1 SGHRS and CDR2 YFSETQ. CDR3 sequence (DNA): TGCGCCTGCAGCGTACCGGGACTAGCGGGGGGGCGGGAGACCCAGTACTTC. Translation gives CACSVPGLAGGRETQYF.

The J gene is TRBJ2-3, the V gene TRBV27, with D perhaps TRBD1 or TRBD2 (6 bases each). There are 14 residues in the CDR3. V lost 8 bases and J 5 bases, leaving 17 bases between the germline ends. From germline, CDR1 is MNHEY and CDR2 SMNVEV (reference sequence). The CDR3 is CASRHGGQGDTQYF. The DNA for the CDR3 is TGTGCCAGCCGCCATGGGGGGCAGGGAGATACGCAGTATTTT.